The T cell receptor beta chain under discussion was sequenced for a study of T cells in Graves' hyperthyroidism and ophthalmopathy. Background on the study: Blood was drawn when the patient was first diagnosed and still untreated.

This clonotype was observed a handful of times. Losses at the gene ends were 6 bases for V and 1 base for J; bases not matched to a gene: 8. The CDR3 length is 16 residues. Regions amplified from RNA transcripts were the TCR beta CDR3 regions. In the first-round RT-PCR of the TCR CDR3, the HTBI primer set was used. TCRdb itself ran the multiplex PCR reads through MiXCR, one entry per CDR3 protein. The data hold approximately 370,000 distinct CDR3 sequences, with about a sixth observed a single time. The sequenced sample was blood. The chain couples TRBV12-3 or TRBV12-4 to TRBJ2-2; 7 positions agree with TRBD1. The sequence derives from a woman between 25 and 40 years old with Graves' hyperthyroidism that later progressed to Graves' ophthalmopathy. The CDR3 is CASRSTGAGNTGELFF. The CDR3 DNA sequence: TGTGCCAGCAGATCTACAGGGGCCGGGAACACCGGGGAGCTGTTTTTT.